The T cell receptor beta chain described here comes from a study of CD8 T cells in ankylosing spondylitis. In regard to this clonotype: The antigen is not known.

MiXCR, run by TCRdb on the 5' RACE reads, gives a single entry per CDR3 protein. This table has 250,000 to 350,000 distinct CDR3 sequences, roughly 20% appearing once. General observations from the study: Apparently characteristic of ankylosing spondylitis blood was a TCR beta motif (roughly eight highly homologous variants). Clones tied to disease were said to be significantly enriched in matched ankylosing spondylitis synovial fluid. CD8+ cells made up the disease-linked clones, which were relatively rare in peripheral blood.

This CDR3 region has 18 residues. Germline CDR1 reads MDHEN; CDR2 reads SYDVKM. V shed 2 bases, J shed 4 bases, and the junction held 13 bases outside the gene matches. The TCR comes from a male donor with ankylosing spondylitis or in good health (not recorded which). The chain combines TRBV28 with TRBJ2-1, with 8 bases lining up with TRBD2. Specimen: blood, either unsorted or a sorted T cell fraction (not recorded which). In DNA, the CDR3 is TGTGCCAGCAGTTTAAGCCCCCCTGGACTAGCTCTATACAATGAGCAGTTCTTC. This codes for CASSLSPPGLALYNEQFF. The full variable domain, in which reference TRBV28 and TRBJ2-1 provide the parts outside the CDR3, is DVKVTQSSRYLVKRTGEKVFLECVQDMDHENMFWYRQDPGLGLRLIYFSYDVKMKEKGDIPEGYSVSREKKERFSLILESASTNQTSMYLCASSLSPPGLALYNEQFFGPGTRLTVL.